This T cell receptor beta chain appears in the sequencing data of a study of shared clonotypes between healthy human individuals (dated by TCRdb to the early 2020s). For context, the study as a whole: The cohort comprised two women and three men aged 18 to 49 years. Libraries were prepared and TCR repertoires were sequenced by different laboratories using diverse techniques, in order to increase sequencing depth and limit assay-specific biases. Blood TCR repertoires of a handful of healthy adults were deeply sequenced to estimate repertoire size and the extent of clonotype sharing between individuals. Leukapheresis yielded between about 0.9 and 9.5 billion PBMCs per donor.

This clone was seen only once. Its antigen target is currently unknown. No much larger clonotype is one base removed from it; base qualities were not supplied. Using the deep immunoSEQ assay, TCR CDR3 regions were amplified from genomic DNA by multiplex PCR. Extracted genomic DNA from each cell subset was distributed evenly across all wells of several immunoSEQ 96-well plates, and each plate was treated as a replicate. Each replicate PCR for unsorted PBMC received 300 to 350 ng genomic DNA, equal to approximately 30,000 T cell genomes. Genomic DNA from unsorted PBMC was sequenced over ten immunoSEQ deep assay plates. Purified libraries were measured with a Qubit 3.0 fluorometer, size-checked on a Bioanalyzer 2100, and measured again with the KAPA Library Quantification kit. Every immunoSEQ 96-well plate was sequenced on a dedicated single-read 150-cycle Illumina NextSeq 550 flow cell. As for the authors' bioinformatics: Because the immunoSEQ output held only junctional sequences and lacked quality scores, the filtering could not match the filtering applied to full-length reads. To assign V/J genes and CDR3, sequences were annotated using PyIR, a Python wrapper for IgBLAST v1.9, with IMGT germline references. Reads were removed for weak V/J assignments (E-value above 1e-6), missing CDR3, stop codons, out-of-frame junctions, or ambiguous translated residues. V3J clonotypes were defined as sequences sharing the same inferred V gene, J gene, and CDR3 amino acid sequence. The percentage overlap between two repertoires was calculated by dividing the number of shared unique clonotypes by the size of the smaller repertoire. RTK rarefaction, the Chao1 estimator, and Recon v2.1 estimates of unobserved clonotypes were used to assess repertoire richness. This is the immuneACCESS table as TCRdb keeps it, with only in-frame sequences that have V and J called. A part of the clones is gone; compared with another copy, unresolved V genes explain less than half, and the rest is unexplained. V and J calls and clone size follow that table, whereas D and trimming were derived from the DNA. Within this sample are around 500,000 clones, with approximately 82% of them counted one time only. Together, the top ten hold around 12% of the sample.

The donors were healthy, HIV-negative adults who had no recently reported acute infections or vaccinations. Every donor was a Caucasian adult living in Nashville, Tennessee, USA. In the unsorted samples, 90 million to 100 million PBMCs were counted, and genomic DNA was extracted using the QIAamp DNA Blood Mini kit. After blood collection by leukapheresis, PBMCs were isolated using Ficoll-Histopaque density gradient centrifugation and then cryopreserved in the vapor phase of liquid nitrogen. Its CDR3 holds 15 amino acids, cysteine through phenylalanine. Kept here is only the CDR3 DNA, which spans 45 bases and is read in frame from base 1. V lost 2 bases and J lost 6 bases; the stretch between them is 14 bases long. The germline V gene specifies SGHDN as CDR1 and FVKESK as CDR2. General conclusions and limits of the study: The genetic and exposure-history diversity represented was limited by the small number of donors. Pairwise subsampling indicated that sequencing depth was expected to affect the degree of clonotype sharing among donors. Only blood was sampled, and tissue TCR repertoires likely differ from those in blood.

The sample comprised PBMCs. The sequence was collected from a woman between 40 and 50 years old in good health. Some clones in this sample may be carry-over from other donors' samples. The chain links TRBV14 with TRBJ2-1; no D gene is confidently identified. The CDR3 here reads CASSQLLSSPNEQFF. In nucleotide form, the sequence is TGTGCCAGCAGCCAATTACTCAGTAGTCCCAATGAGCAGTTCTTC.